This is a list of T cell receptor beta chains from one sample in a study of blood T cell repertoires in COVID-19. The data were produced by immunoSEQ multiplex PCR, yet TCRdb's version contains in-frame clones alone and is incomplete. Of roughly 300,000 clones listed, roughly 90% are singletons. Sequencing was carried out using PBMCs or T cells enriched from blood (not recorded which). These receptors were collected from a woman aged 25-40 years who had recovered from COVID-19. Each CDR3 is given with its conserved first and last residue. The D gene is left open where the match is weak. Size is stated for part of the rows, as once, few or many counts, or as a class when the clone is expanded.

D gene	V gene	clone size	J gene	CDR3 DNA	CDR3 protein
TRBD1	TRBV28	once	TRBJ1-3	TGTGCCAGCAGTTTATACAGGGGAGCTGGAAACACCATATATTTT	CASSLYRGAGNTIYF
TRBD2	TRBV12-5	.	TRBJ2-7	TGTGCTAGTGGTTTAGGCGGGGGGCATTACGAGCAGTACTTC	CASGLGGGHYEQYF
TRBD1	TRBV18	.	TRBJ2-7	TGTGCCAGCTCCCCCGGGACAGCCAAGGACGAGCAGTACTTC	CASSPGTAKDEQYF
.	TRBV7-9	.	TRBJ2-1	TGTGCCAGCAGCTTAAGTCCCTCCCTATACAATGAGCAGTTCTTC	CASSLSPSLYNEQFF
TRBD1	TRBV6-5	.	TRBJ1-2	TGTGCCAGCAGACGGGACAGGGTAGACTATGGCTACACCTTC	CASRRDRVDYGYTF
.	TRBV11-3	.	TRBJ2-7	TGTGCCAGCAGCCTGGACTCAACCTACGAGCAGTACTTC	CASSLDSTYEQYF
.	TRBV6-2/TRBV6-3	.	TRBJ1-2	TGTGCCAGCACCCCATGGGCAAGGCAGGGCGATGGCTACACCTTC	CASTPWARQGDGYTF
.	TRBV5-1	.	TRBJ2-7	TGCGCCAGCAGCTTCACCTTACAGGGTCTCGGAGGCGAGCAGTACTTC	CASSFTLQGLGGEQYF
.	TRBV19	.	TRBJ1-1	TGTGCCAGTAACCAGGGAATGAACACTGAAGCTTTCTTT	CASNQGMNTEAFF
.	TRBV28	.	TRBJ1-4	TGTGCCAGCAGTAGCCTCCAGGGCCGCGGAGATGAAAAACTGTTTTTT	CASSSLQGRGDEKLFF
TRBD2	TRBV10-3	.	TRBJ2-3	TGTGCCTGTCGGCGGGAGGGCCCAGATACGCAGTATTTT	CACRREGPDTQYF
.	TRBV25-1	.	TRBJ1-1	TGTGCCAGCAGTGACGGTGGTAGTGGCAGGAAGTGGGCTTTCTTT	CASSDGGSGRKWAFF
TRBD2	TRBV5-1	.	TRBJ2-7	TGCGCCAGCAGTCCTGTGCGGGAGAGGGGCTACGAGCAGTACTTC	CASSPVRERGYEQYF
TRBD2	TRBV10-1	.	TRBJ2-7	TGCGCCAGCAGCCTAGCGGGAGGATACGAGCAGTACTTC	CASSLAGGYEQYF
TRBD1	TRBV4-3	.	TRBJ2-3	TGCGCCAGCAGCCAAGTCGGGAAATGGGACAGTGGCACAGATACGCAGTATTTT	CASSQVGKWDSGTDTQYF
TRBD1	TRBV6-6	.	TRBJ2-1	TGTGCCAGCAGCTTCCGGACAGGGAGCAATGAGCAGTTCTTC	CASSFRTGSNEQFF
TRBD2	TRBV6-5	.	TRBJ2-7	TGTGCCAGCAGTCCGGCGGGAGTCTACGAGCAGTACTTC	CASSPAGVYEQYF
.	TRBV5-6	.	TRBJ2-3	TGTGCCAGCAGCGCCCGACTAGTATGGTACGAGTCAGATACGCAGTATTTT	CASSARLVWYESDTQYF
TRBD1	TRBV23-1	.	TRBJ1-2	TGCGCCAGCAGTATCGATCGAGGACAGGGGGATTCCTATGGCTACACCTTC	CASSIDRGQGDSYGYTF
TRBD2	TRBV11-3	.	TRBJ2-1	TGTGCCAGCAGCCCCGACTCTAGCGGGAGCTCCTACAATGAGCAGTTCTTC	CASSPDSSGSSYNEQFF
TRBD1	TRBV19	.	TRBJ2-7	TGTGCCAGTAGTTCCCGTGGGACAGGGGAGAACGAGCAGTACTTC	CASSSRGTGENEQYF
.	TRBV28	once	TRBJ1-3	TGTGCCAGCAGTTTAATCGGGGGGCCTGAAGGTGGAAACACCATATATTTT	CASSLIGGPEGGNTIYF
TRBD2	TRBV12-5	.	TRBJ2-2	TGTGCTAGTGGGGAGGGACTACCCCCCCCCACTAGCGGGAGACGGTACACCGGGGAGCTGTTTTTT	CASGEGLPPPTSGRRYTGELFF
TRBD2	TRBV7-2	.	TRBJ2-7	TGTGCCAGCAGCTTAAATCCTAGCGGGAGCTACGAGCAGTACTTC	CASSLNPSGSYEQYF
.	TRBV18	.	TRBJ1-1	TGTGCCAGCTCACCAACATTCGGGGGAGTGAACACTGAAGCTTTCTTT	CASSPTFGGVNTEAFF
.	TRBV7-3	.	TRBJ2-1	TGTGCCAGCAGCTTACCGGGAGCCGGATACAATGAGCAGTTCTTC	CASSLPGAGYNEQFF
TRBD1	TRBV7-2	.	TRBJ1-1	TGTGCCAGCAGCTTAGTAGACAGGGGAGGATTTCGTCGGGAAGCTTTCTTT	CASSLVDRGGFRREAFF
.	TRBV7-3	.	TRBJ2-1	TGTGCCAGCAGCCAGGGGTTCTCTTGGAATGAGCAGTTCTTC	CASSQGFSWNEQFF
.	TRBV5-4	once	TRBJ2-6	TGTGCCATCTCACAGGGTGGTGCAGGGGCCAACGTCCTGACTTTC	CAISQGGAGANVLTF
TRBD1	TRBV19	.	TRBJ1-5	TGTGCCAGTAGTAGCGGACAGGGAGGTAGTCAGCCCCAGCATTTT	CASSSGQGGSQPQHF
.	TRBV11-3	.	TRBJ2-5	TGTGCCAGCAGCTTGGGTGTGGGGCGGTTAGAGACCCAGTACTTC	CASSLGVGRLETQYF
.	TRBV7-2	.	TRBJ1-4	TGTGCCAGCAGCCCCTTGGCGGGCTTGGAAAAACTGTTTTTT	CASSPLAGLEKLFF
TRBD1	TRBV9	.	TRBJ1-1	TGTGCCAGCAGCCCCATACAGGGGGCAAACACTGAAGCTTTCTTT	CASSPIQGANTEAFF
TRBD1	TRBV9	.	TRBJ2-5	TGTGCCAGCAGCGTAGAAGTCCCGGGACAGGTCCAGAACAAAGAGACCCAGTACTTC	CASSVEVPGQVQNKETQYF
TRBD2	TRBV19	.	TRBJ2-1	TGTGCCAGTACCCCGGGAGGCGGGACCAACGGTGGCGGGCAGTTCTTC	CASTPGGGTNGGGQFF
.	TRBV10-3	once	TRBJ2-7	TGTGCCATCAGTGAACGGGACACATCCTACGAGCAGTACTTC	CAISERDTSYEQYF
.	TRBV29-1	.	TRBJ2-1	TGCAGCGTTGAAGATCTGACTAGGGATGTTAATGAGCAGTTCTTC	CSVEDLTRDVNEQFF
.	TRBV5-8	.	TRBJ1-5	TGTGCCAGCAGTCGCACAGATAGCAATCAGCCCCAGCATTTT	CASSRTDSNQPQHF
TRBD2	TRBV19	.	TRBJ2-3	TGTGCCAGTAGTATCGGCCTAGCGGGAGGCACAGATACGCAGTATTTT	CASSIGLAGGTDTQYF
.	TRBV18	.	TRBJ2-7	TGTGCCAGCTCCCCGAGGCGAAATGAGCAGTACTTC	CASSPRRNEQYF
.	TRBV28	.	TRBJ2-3	TGTGCCAGCAGGATACAGGGACCGGGGGATACGCAGTATTTT	CASRIQGPGDTQYF
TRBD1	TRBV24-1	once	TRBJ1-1	TGTGCCACCCGGGACAGGGTGGTGACTGAAGCTTTCTTT	CATRDRVVTEAFF
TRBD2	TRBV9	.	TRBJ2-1	TGTGCCAGCAGCGTAGCAAAGGGACTAGCGGGACAAGGGCCCTCCTACAATGAGCAGTTCTTC	CASSVAKGLAGQGPSYNEQFF
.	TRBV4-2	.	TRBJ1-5	TGTGCCAGCAGCCAAGAAGTGGCGGGATTCCAATATAGCAATCAGCCCCAGCATTTT	CASSQEVAGFQYSNQPQHF
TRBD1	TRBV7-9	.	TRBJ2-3	TGTGCCAGCCGAGGACAGGGGGACACAGATACGCAGTATTTT	CASRGQGDTDTQYF
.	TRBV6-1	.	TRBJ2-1	TGTGCCAGCAGTGAAGTCGGAGATGAGCAGTTCTTC	CASSEVGDEQFF
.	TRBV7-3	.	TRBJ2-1	TGTGCCAGCAGCTCGTCAGGGGTAGAGCAGTTCTTC	CASSSSGVEQFF
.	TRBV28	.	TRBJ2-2	TGTGCCAGCAGTTTTCGACGGGACACCGGGGAGCTGTTTTTT	CASSFRRDTGELFF
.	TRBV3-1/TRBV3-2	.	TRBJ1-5	TGTGCCAGCAGCCAAACCTGGACGGGGGATCAGCCCCAGCATTTT	CASSQTWTGDQPQHF
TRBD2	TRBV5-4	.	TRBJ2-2	TGTGCCAGCAGCTCGACGGGACTATACACCGGGGAGCTGTTTTTT	CASSSTGLYTGELFF
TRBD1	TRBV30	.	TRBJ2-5	TGTGCCTGGCAGGCAGGGGGCAAGGAGACCCAGTACTTC	CAWQAGGKETQYF
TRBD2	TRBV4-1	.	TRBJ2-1	TGCGCCAGCAGCCAAGAGCGGGAGCTCAGAAATGAGCAGTTCTTC	CASSQERELRNEQFF